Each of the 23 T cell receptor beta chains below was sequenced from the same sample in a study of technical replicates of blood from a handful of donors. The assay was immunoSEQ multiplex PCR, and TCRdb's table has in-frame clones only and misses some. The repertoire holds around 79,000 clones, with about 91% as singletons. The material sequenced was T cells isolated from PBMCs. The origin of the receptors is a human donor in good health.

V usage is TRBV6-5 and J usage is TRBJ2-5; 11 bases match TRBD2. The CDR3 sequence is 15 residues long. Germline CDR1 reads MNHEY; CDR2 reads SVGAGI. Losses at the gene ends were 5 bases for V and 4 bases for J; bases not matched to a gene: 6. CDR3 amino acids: CASSLGTSGRETQYF. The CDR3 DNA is TGTGCCAGCAGTCTAGGGACTAGCGGTCGAGAGACCCAGTACTTC.

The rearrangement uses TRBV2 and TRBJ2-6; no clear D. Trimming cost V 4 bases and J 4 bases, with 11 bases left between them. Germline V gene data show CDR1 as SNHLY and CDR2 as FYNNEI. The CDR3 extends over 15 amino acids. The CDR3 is CASSGGWSGANVLTF. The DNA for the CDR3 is TGTGCCAGCAGTGGTGGGTGGAGCGGGGCCAACGTCCTGACTTTC.

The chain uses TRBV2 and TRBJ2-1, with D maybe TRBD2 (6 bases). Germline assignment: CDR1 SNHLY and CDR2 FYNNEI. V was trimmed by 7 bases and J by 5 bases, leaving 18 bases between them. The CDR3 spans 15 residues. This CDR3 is CASTLGLGNDNEQFF. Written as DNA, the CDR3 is TGTGCCAGCACCCTGGGACTGGGGAACGACAATGAGCAGTTCTTC.

As DNA, the CDR3 is TGTGCCAGCAGTGGGTGGCAGCAAGAGACCCAGTACTTC. Translated: CASSGWQQETQYF. V and J are TRBV2 and TRBJ2-5; no clear D. There are 13 residues in the CDR3. V was clipped by 4 bases and J by 2 bases, with 8 bases between them. Germline V gene sequence: CDR1 SNHLY, CDR2 FYNNEI.

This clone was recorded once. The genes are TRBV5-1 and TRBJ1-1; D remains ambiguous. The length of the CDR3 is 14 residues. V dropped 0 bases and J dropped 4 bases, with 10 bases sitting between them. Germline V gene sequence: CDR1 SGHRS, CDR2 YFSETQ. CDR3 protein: CASSLADGGTEAFF. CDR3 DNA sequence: TGCGCCAGCAGCTTGGCCGACGGCGGCACTGAAGCTTTCTTT.

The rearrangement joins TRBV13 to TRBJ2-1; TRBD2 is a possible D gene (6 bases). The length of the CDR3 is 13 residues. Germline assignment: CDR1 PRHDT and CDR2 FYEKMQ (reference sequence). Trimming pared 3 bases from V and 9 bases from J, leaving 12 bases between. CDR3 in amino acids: CASSFGLRPEQFF. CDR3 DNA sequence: TGTGCCAGCAGCTTCGGACTAAGACCTGAGCAGTTCTTC.

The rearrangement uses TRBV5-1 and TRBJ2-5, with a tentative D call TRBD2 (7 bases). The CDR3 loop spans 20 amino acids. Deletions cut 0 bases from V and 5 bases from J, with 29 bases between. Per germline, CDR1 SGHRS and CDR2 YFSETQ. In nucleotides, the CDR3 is TGCGCCAGCAGCTTGGCCTCGAAATTAGATATAGGGGGGGCCGGGGAGACCCAGTACTTC. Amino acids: CASSLASKLDIGGAGETQYF.

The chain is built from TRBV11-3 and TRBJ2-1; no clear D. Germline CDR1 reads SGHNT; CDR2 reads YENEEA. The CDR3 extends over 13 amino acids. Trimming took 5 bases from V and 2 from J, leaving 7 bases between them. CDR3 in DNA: TGTGCCAGCAGCACTGAGCCCTACAATGAGCAGTTCTTC. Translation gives CASSTEPYNEQFF.

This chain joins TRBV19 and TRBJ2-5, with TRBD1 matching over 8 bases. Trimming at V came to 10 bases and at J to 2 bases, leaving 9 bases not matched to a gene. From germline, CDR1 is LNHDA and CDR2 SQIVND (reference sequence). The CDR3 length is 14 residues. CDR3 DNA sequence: TGTGCCACCAAGGAGGACAGGGAACAAGAGACCCAGTACTTC. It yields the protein CATKEDREQETQYF.

CDR3 DNA: TGTGCCAGCAGTGACTCGTCTAGCGGGGACTACAATGAGCAGTTCTTC. Amino acids: CASSDSSSGDYNEQFF. The gene calls are TRBV6-4 and TRBJ2-1, with 9 bases identical to TRBD2. Germline values: CDR1 MRHNA, CDR2 SNTAGT. The CDR3 consists of 16 residues. J was trimmed by 3 bases and V by 0 bases; bases with no gene match: 3.

The CDR3 DNA is TGTGCCAGTATCTCGAAAAGTAGTTTGCAGAACACTGAAGCTTTCTTT. This codes for CASISKSSLQNTEAFF. The chain employs TRBV19 and TRBJ1-1; D is ambiguous. The CDR3 consists of 16 residues. Germline V gives CDR1 LNHDA, CDR2 SQIVND (reference sequence). The V and J ends lost 7 bases and 1 base respectively, with 19 bases between them.

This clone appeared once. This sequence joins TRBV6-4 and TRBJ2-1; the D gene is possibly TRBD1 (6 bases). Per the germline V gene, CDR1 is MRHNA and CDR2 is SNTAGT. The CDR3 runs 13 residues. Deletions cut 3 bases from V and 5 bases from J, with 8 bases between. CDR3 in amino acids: CASSERDNNEQFF. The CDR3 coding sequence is TGTGCCAGCAGTGAACGGGACAACAATGAGCAGTTCTTC.

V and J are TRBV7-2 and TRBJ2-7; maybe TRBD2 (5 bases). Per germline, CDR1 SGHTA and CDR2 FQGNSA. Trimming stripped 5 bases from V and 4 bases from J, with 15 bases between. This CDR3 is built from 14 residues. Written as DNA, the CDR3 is TGTGCCAGCAGCCTCTCAGGACTGGGGTACGAGCAGTACTTC. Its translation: CASSLSGLGYEQYF. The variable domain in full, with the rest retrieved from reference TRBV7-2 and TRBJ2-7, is GAGVSQSPSNKVTEKGKDVELRCDPISGHTALYWYRQSLGQGLEFLIYFQGNSAPDKSGLPSDRFSAERTGGSVSTLTIQRTQQEDSAVYLCASSLSGLGYEQYFGPGTRLTVT.

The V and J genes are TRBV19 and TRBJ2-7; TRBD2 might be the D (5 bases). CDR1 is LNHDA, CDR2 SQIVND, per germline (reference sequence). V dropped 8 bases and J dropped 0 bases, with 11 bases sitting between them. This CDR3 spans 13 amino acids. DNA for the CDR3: TGTGCCAGTTCAGGACTGACCTCCTACGAGCAGTACTTC. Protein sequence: CASSGLTSYEQYF.

Here the CDR3 reads CSVLWRDGTGELFF. DNA of the CDR3: TGCAGCGTTTTATGGCGGGACGGCACCGGGGAGCTGTTTTTT. The chain employs TRBV29-1 and TRBJ2-2, with D possibly matching TRBD2 (6 bases). The CDR3 covers 14 residues. Germline CDR1 and CDR2: SQVTM and ANQGSEA. Trimming took off 5 bases at V and 4 bases at J, with 14 bases between the two ends.

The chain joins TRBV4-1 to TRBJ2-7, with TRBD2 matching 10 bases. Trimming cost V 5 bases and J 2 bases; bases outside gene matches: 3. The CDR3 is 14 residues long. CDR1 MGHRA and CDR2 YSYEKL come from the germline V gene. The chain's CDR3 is CASSSGLAAYEQYF. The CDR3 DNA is TGCGCCAGCAGCTCCGGACTAGCGGCCTACGAGCAGTACTTC.

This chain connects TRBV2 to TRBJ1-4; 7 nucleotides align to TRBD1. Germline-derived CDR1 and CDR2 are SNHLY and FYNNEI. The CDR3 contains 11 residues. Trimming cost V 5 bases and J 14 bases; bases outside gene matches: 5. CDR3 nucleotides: TGTGCCAGCAGTCAGGACAGGAGGCTGTTTTTT. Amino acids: CASSQDRRLFF. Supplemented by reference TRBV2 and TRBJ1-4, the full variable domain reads EPEVTQTPSHQVTQMGQEVILRCVPISNHLYFYWYRQILGQKVEFLVSFYNNEISEKSEIFDDQFSVERPDGSNFTLKIRSTKLEDSAMYFCASSQDRRLFFGSGTQLSVL.

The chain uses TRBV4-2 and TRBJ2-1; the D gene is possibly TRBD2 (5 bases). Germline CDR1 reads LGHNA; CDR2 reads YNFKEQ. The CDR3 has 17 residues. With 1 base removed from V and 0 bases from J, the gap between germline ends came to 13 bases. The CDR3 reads CASSQVGLASSYNEQFF. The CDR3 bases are TGTGCCAGCAGCCAAGTCGGGCTAGCTAGCTCCTACAATGAGCAGTTCTTC.

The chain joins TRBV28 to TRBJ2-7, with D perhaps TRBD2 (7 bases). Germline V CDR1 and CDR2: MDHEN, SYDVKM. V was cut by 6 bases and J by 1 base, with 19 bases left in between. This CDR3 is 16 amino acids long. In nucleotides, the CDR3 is TGTGCCAGCAGCACGGCCGGGGGGCGATCGTCCTACGAGCAGTACTTC. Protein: CASSTAGGRSSYEQYF.

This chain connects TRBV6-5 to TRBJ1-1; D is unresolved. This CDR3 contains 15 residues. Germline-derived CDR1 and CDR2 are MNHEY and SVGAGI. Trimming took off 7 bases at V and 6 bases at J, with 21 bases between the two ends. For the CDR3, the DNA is TGTGCCAGCAATTCAGGCACAAGGGAGGCTTCTGAAGCTTTCTTT. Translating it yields CASNSGTREASEAFF.

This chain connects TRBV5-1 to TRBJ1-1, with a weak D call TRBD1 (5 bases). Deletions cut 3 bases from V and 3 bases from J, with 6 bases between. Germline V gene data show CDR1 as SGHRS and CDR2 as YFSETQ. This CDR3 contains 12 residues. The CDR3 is CASSSGYTEAFF. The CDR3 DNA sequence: TGCGCCAGCAGCTCAGGGTACACTGAAGCTTTCTTT.

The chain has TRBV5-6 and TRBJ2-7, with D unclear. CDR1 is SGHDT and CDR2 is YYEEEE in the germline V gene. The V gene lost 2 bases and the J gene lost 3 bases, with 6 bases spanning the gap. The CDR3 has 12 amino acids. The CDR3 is CASSFQNYEQYF. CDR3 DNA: TGTGCCAGCAGCTTCCAGAACTACGAGCAGTACTTC.

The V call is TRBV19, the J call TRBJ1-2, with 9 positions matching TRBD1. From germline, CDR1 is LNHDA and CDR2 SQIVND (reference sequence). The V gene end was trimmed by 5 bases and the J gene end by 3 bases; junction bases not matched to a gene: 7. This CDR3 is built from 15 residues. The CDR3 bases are TGTGCCAGTAGTGCCGGACAGGGGATTGACTATGGCTACACCTTC. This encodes CASSAGQGIDYGYTF.